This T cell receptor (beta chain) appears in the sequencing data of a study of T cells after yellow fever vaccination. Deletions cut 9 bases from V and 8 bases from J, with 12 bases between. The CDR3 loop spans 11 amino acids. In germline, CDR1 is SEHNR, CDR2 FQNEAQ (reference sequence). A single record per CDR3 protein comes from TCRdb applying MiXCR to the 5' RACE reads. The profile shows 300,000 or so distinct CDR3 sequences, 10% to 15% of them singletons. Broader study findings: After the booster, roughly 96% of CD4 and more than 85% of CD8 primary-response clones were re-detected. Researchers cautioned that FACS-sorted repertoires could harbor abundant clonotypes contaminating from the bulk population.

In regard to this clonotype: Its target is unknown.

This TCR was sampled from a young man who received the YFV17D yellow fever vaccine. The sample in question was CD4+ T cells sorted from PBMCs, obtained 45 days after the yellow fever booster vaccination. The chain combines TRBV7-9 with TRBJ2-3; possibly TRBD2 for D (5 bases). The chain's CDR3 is CASTTRGTQYF. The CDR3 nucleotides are TGTGCCAGTACGACCCGGGGTACGCAGTATTTT.